What follows are 17 T cell receptor beta chains derived from one specimen sequenced in a study of T cells in Graves' hyperthyroidism and ophthalmopathy (dated by TCRdb to between 2018 and 2021). Libraries were built with multiplex PCR. The listed sequencing device is Illumina HiSeq 2000. The TCR beta CDR3 regions were amplified from the RNA transcripts. The TCR CDR3 was subjected to a first round of RT-PCR using the HTBI primer set and the Qiagen OneStep RT-PCR kit. TCRdb redid the processing of the public reads, applying fastp at Q25 and MiXCR, and retained in-frame beta chains. All rows with the same CDR3 protein become a single entry with the most common DNA and genes. In all, the sample holds roughly 720,000 distinct CDR3 sequences, and around a sixth of those were seen once. The ten largest clones take up around a sixth of the sample. The sample was blood. Source of these receptors: a man aged 45-60 years with Graves' hyperthyroidism.

This sequence joins TRBV4-3 and TRBJ2-7; possibly TRBD1 for D (5 bases). Germline V gene data show CDR1 as LGHNA and CDR2 as YSLEER. The CDR3 sequence is 15 residues long. The V gene lost 1 base and the J gene lost 7 bases, with 17 bases spanning the gap. The CDR3 nucleotides read TGCGCCAGCAGCCAAGGTAGGCAGGGTATGAGGGAGCAGTACTTC. This codes for CASSQGRQGMREQYF.

This clonotype was seen many times. The V and J genes are TRBV19 and TRBJ1-5; 7 bases line up with TRBD1. J gave up 5 bases and V 5 bases, and 9 bases lay outside the gene matches. The CDR3 contains 15 residues. The V gene's germline CDR1 is LNHDA and CDR2 SQIVND (reference sequence). The CDR3 sequence is CASSSQDRRHQPQHF. The CDR3 DNA is TGTGCCAGTAGTTCCCAGGACAGGCGGCATCAGCCCCAGCATTTT.

This clonotype occurred many times. J is TRBJ2-1 and V is TRBV12-3 or TRBV12-4; 8 bases are a match to TRBD1. The CDR3 spans 15 residues. V lost 5 bases, J lost 3 bases, and 6 bases stayed unmatched. Here the CDR3 reads CASSPIQGGYNEQFF. The CDR3, as DNA: TGTGCCAGCAGTCCCATACAGGGGGGCTACAATGAGCAGTTCTTC.

The chain combines TRBV18 with TRBJ1-3, with D unclear. The CDR3 extends over 16 amino acids. V was shortened by 2 bases and J by 0 bases, with 11 bases between the two germline ends. The V gene's germline CDR1 is KGHSH and CDR2 LQKENI. The CDR3 region has the DNA TGTGCCAGCTCACCATCCCCTTCGAGCTCTGGAAACACCATATATTTT. This gives the protein CASSPSPSSSGNTIYF.

The genes are TRBV19 and TRBJ1-2, with 12 bases identical to TRBD1. From germline, CDR1 is LNHDA and CDR2 SQIVND (reference sequence). The CDR3 consists of 15 residues. Trimming took 9 bases from V and 4 from J; bases not matched to a gene: 9. CDR3 region: CASRDRGLSSYGYTF. The CDR3 DNA sequence: TGTGCCAGCCGGGACAGGGGGCTATCTAGCTATGGCTACACCTTC.

This clonotype was detected ten times or more. The genes are TRBV27 and TRBJ2-3; TRBD2 matches 14 bases. The CDR3 is 24 amino acids. V shed 1 base and J 4 bases; nucleotides not matched to a gene: 25. CDR1 and CDR2 from the germline V gene are MNHEY and SMNVEV (reference sequence). This CDR3 is CASSLWVKPTTSGRAFRNSDTQYF. The CDR3, as DNA: TGTGCCAGCAGTTTATGGGTAAAACCCACGACTAGCGGGAGGGCATTTCGAAACTCAGATACGCAGTATTTT.

This clonotype has only one observation. A read error may explain this, as a much larger clone is one base away. The J gene is TRBJ1-6, the V gene TRBV9; TRBD1 matches 11 bases. This CDR3 has 15 amino acids. V was pared by 4 bases and J by 10 bases, with 7 bases of the junction left unmatched. CDR1 is SGDLS and CDR2 is YYNGEE in the germline V gene. The chain's CDR3 is CASSQGWDRGSPLHF. CDR3 sequence (DNA): TGTGCCAGCAGCCAAGGCTGGGACAGGGGGTCACCCCTCCACTTT.

This clonotype was found a few times. This chain uses TRBV20-1 with TRBJ2-5, with 8 bases fitting TRBD1. The germline CDR1 and CDR2 sequences are DFQATT and SNEGSKA (reference sequence). After removal of 0 bases from V and 0 bases from J, the junction contained 3 bases not matched to a gene. This CDR3 contains 15 residues. In DNA, the CDR3 is TGCAGTGCTAGAGACGGGGACAGGTACCAAGAGACCCAGTACTTC. Translated, it gives CSARDGDRYQETQYF.

The sample holds a few counts of this clonotype. The V call is TRBV7-2, the J call TRBJ2-7, with D hard to call. V was cut by 5 bases and J by 2 bases, with 16 bases left in between. CDR1 is SGHTA, CDR2 FQGNSA, per germline. This CDR3 has 15 residues. CDR3 region: CASSLMENSAYEQYF. CDR3 DNA sequence: TGTGCCAGCAGCCTAATGGAAAATTCGGCCTACGAGCAGTACTTC.

The chain is built from TRBV30 and TRBJ1-2, with 9 bases that match TRBD1. The CDR3 is made up of 16 amino acids. The V and J ends lost 3 bases and 4 bases, in that order; junction bases with no gene match: 12. Germline CDR1 GTSNPN, CDR2 SVGIG (reference sequence). In DNA form, the CDR3 reads TGTGCCTGGAGGGCTGCGGACAGGGGCTCTTTCTATGGCTACACCTTC. It translates to CAWRAADRGSFYGYTF.

This clonotype was seen at least ten times. V and J are TRBV7-8 and TRBJ2-5; 8 bases map to TRBD1. CDR3 length: 15 residues. V shed 1 base, J shed 4 bases, and the junction held 5 bases outside the gene matches. Per the germline V gene, CDR1 is SGHVS and CDR2 is FQNEAQ. CDR3 sequence reads: CASSLEAGGGETQYF. Written as DNA, the CDR3 is TGTGCCAGCAGCTTAGAGGCAGGGGGCGGAGAGACCCAGTACTTC.

The CDR3 DNA sequence: TGCGCCAGCAGTGAGTCTAAGGTTAGGGAGCAGTTCTTC. Its translation is CASSESKVREQFF. The chain links TRBV10-2 to TRBJ2-1; no firm D call. The CDR3 totals 13 residues. The ends were cut back, 0 bases at V and 10 bases at J, with 10 bases in the middle. Germline CDR1 reads WSHSY; CDR2 reads SAAADI.

The chain carries TRBV20-1 and TRBJ2-4; 10 nucleotides line up with TRBD2. This CDR3 has 16 residues. In germline, CDR1 is DFQATT, CDR2 SNEGSKA (reference sequence). The junction had 18 bases not matched to a gene; V was cut back by 5 bases and J by 11 bases. This CDR3 reads CSADSYEAGGPGVQYF. For the CDR3, the DNA is TGCAGTGCTGACTCCTACGAAGCGGGAGGGCCCGGGGTTCAGTACTTC.

The rearrangement uses TRBV19 and TRBJ1-4; D not certain. Germline CDR1 and CDR2: LNHDA and SQIVND (reference sequence). There are 14 residues in the CDR3. The V end was cut by 5 bases, the J end by 7 bases, with 14 bases between. The CDR3 is CASSSASLFEKLFF. The CDR3 DNA is TGTGCCAGTAGTTCGGCCAGCCTTTTTGAAAAACTGTTTTTT.

V usage is TRBV29-1 and J usage is TRBJ2-1; D perhaps matches TRBD1 (6 bases). This CDR3 region has 11 residues. Germline lookup yields CDR1 SQVTM and CDR2 ANQGSEA. Trimming stripped 7 bases from V and 5 bases from J, with 9 bases between. CDR3 DNA sequence: TGCAGCGCTGGACAGAACAATGAGCAGTTCTTC. Translated: CSAGQNNEQFF.

This clonotype was seen many times. The V gene is TRBV14, the J gene TRBJ1-2; 9 positions agree with TRBD1. V lost 1 base to trimming and J lost 4 bases; unmatched junction nucleotides: 4. Germline lookup yields CDR1 SGHDN and CDR2 FVKESK. This CDR3 spans 15 amino acids. CDR3: CASSQVTGGLYGYTF. The DNA for the CDR3 is TGTGCCAGCAGCCAAGTGACAGGGGGGCTCTATGGCTACACCTTC.

The chain recombines TRBV4-2 with TRBJ1-1; possible D gene TRBD1, 6 bases. The length of the CDR3 is 15 residues. V lost 4 bases, J lost 1 base, and 13 bases lay in between. Per germline, CDR1 LGHNA and CDR2 YNFKEQ. CDR3 bases: TGTGCCAGCAGCCGTAGACAGGACCAGAACACTGAAGCTTTCTTT. Encoded protein: CASSRRQDQNTEAFF.